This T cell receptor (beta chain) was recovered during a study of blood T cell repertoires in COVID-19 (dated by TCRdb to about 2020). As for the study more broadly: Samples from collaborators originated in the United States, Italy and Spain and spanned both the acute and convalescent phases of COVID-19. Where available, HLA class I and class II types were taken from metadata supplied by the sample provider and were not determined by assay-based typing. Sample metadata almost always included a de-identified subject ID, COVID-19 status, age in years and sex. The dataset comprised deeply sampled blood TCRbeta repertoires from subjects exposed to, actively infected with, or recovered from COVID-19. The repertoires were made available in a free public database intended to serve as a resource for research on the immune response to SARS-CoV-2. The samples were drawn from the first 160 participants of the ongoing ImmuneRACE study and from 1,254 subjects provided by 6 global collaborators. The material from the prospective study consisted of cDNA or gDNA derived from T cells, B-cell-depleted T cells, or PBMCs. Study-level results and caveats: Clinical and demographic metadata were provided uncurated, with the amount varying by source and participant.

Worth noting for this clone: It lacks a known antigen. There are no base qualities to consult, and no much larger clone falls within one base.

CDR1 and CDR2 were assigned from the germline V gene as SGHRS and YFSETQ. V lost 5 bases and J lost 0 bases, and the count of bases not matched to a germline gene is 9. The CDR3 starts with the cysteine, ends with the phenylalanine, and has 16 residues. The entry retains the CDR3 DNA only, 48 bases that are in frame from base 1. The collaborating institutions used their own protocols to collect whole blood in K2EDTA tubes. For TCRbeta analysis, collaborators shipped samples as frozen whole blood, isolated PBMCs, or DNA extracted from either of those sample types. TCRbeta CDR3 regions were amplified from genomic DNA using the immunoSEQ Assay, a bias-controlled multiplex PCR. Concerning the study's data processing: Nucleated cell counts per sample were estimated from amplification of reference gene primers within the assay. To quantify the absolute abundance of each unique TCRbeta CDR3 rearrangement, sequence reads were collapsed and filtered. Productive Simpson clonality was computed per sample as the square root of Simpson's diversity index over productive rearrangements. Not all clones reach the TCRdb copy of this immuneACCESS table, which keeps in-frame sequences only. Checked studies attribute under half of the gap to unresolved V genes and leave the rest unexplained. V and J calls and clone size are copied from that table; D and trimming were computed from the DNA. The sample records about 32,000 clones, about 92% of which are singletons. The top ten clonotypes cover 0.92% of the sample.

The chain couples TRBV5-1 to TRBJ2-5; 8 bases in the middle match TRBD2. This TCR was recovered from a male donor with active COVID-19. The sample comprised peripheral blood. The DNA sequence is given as TGCGCCAGCAGTCGCCGGGGGGGCCCTTACCAAGAGACCCAGTACTTC. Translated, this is CASSRRGGPYQETQYF.